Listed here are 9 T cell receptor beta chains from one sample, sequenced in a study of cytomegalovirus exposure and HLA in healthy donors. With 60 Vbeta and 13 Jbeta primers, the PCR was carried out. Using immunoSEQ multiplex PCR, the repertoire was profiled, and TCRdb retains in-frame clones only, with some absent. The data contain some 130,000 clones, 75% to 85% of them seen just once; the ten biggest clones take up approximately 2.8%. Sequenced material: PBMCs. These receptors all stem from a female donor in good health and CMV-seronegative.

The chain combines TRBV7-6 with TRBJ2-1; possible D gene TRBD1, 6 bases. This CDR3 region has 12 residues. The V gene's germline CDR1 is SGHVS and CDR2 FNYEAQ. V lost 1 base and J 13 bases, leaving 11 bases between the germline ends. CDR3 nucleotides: TGTGCCAGCAGCTTAGACAGGGCGATTCAGTTCTTC. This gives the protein CASSLDRAIQFF.

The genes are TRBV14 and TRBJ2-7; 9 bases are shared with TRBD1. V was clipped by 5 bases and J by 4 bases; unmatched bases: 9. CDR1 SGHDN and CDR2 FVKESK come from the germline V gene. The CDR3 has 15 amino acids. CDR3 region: CASSEGGTGRYEQYF. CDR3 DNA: TGTGCCAGCAGCGAAGGGGGGACAGGGAGGTACGAGCAGTACTTC.

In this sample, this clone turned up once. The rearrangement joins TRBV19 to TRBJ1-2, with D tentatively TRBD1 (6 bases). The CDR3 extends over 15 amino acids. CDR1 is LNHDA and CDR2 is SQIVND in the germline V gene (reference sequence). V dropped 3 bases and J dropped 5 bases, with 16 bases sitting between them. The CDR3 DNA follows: TGTGCCAGTAGTATTCGGCACGAACAGGGTTATGGCTACACCTTC. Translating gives CASSIRHEQGYGYTF.

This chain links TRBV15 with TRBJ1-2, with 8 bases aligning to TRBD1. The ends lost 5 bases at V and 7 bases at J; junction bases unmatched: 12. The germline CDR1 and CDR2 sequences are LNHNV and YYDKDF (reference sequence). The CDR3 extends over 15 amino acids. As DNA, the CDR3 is TGTGCCACCAGCGGACCGACAGGAGACAGGGGTGGCTACACCTTC. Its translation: CATSGPTGDRGGYTF.

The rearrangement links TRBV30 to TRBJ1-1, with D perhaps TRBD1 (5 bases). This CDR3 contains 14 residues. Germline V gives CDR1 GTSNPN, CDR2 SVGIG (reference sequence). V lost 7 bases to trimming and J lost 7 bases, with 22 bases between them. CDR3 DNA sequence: TGTGCCTATAAGGGGTCTAAGAATTTCAATGAAGCTTTCTTT. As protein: CAYKGSKNFNEAFF.

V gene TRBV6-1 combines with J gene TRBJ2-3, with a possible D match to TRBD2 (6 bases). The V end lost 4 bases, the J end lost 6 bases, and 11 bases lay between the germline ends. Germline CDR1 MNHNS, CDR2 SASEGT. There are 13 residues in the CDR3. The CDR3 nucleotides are TGTGCCAGCAGTGCTCCAGGGAGGGATACGCAGTATTTT. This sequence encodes CASSAPGRDTQYF.

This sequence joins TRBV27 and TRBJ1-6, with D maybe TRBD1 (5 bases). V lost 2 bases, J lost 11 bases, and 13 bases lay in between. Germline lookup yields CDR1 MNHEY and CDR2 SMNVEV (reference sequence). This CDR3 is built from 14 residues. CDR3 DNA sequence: TGTGCCAGCAGTTTAGGCCAGGGTAGTGCACCCCTCCACTTT. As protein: CASSLGQGSAPLHF.

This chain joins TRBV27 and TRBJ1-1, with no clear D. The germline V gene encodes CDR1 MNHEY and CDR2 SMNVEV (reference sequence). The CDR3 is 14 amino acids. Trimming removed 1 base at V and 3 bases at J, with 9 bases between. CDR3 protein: CASSLFGVDTEAFF. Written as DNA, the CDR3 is TGTGCCAGCAGTTTATTCGGGGTGGACACTGAAGCTTTCTTT.

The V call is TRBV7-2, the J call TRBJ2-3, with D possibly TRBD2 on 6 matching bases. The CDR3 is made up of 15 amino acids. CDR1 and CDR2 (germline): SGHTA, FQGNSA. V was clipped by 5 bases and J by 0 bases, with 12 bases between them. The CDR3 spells CASSTHGGSTDTQYF. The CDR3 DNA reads TGTGCCAGCAGCACGCACGGGGGTAGCACAGATACGCAGTATTTT.